This T cell receptor beta chain was documented in a study of T cell repertoires in cytomegalovirus infection. Overall study: TCR beta signatures that were public indicated CMV infection and matching HLA type. Overall study findings and caveats: CMV-specific TCR beta clonotypes restricted by HLA-C were the ones dominating the ex vivo response. People with CMV and the relevant HLA were identified by cumulative public TCR beta family frequency.

This clonotype was seen more than once but under ten times. Its antigen is unknown. This CDR3 has 12 amino acids. Trimming cost V 7 bases and J 7 bases, with 13 bases left between them. TCRdb re-derived calls from the reads in MiXCR, one entry per CDR3 protein. Here the sample spans around 300,000 distinct CDR3 sequences, 22% being singletons. Sequenced here: cultured PBMCs, sampled from culture after CMV antigen stimulation. This TCR derives from a human donor in good health (CMV status not recorded). Some clones in this sample may be carry-over from other donors' samples. The chain is built from TRBV12-3 or TRBV12-4 and TRBJ1-1, with D possibly matching TRBD1 (6 bases). For the CDR3, the DNA is TGTGCCAGCAATTATGACAGGAGTGAAGCTTTCTTT. Translation: CASNYDRSEAFF.